The 27 T cell receptor beta chains below were found in one sample sequenced in a study of T-cell reconstitution after alpha-beta-depleted transplantation in children. Study-wide results and limits: Among T cells one year after transplant, newly produced cells accounted for most counts and diversity.

Unique molecular identifiers tagged the TCRbeta library. Via MiXCR, TCRdb re-called the PCR reads, giving one row per CDR3 protein. The table has about 300,000 distinct CDR3 sequences, roughly 7.8% seen once. Which antigens these TCRs recognize remains unknown. This material consisted of peripheral blood, taken 360 days after TCRalphabeta/CD19-depleted stem cell transplant. All receptors derive from a female patient between 2 and 10 years old who had a stem cell transplant for Fanconi anemia, so the T cells may come from the graft donor.

This clonotype was picked up many times. The J gene is TRBJ1-2, the V gene TRBV12-3 or TRBV12-4; tentative D call: TRBD1 (5 bases). V was trimmed by 5 bases and J by 8 bases, leaving 24 bases between them. The CDR3 consists of 16 residues. The CDR3 region has the DNA TGTGCCAGCAGTCTAACGATGGGGCCGGGAAGTGGAGGCTACACCTTC. Its translation: CASSLTMGPGSGGYTF.

The chain carries TRBV6-1 and TRBJ1-5; possibly TRBD1 for D (5 bases). This CDR3 is built from 14 residues. The germline CDR1 and CDR2 sequences are MNHNS and SASEGT. V was pared by 8 bases and J by 5 bases, with 16 bases between. The CDR3 is CASLEGLADQPQHF. DNA of the CDR3: TGTGCCAGCTTGGAGGGGTTGGCGGATCAGCCCCAGCATTTT.

Many counts were recorded for this clonotype. The gene calls are TRBV28 and TRBJ1-2, with D possibly matching TRBD1 (6 bases). Germline loops: CDR1 MDHEN, CDR2 SYDVKM. Trimming stripped 6 bases from V and 2 bases from J, with 13 bases between. The CDR3 runs 14 residues. The CDR3 nucleotides are TGTGCCAGCAGCCCGGACAGAGTAAACTATGGCTACACCTTC. Its protein product is CASSPDRVNYGYTF.

Ten or more counts support this clonotype. The rearrangement uses TRBV2 and TRBJ2-3, with 10 nucleotides matching TRBD2. CDR3 size: 14 residues. Trimming removed 7 bases from V and 4 bases from J; junction bases left unmatched: 5. CDR1 and CDR2 from the germline V gene are SNHLY and FYNNEI. The CDR3 loop is CASNPLAGSDTQYF. The CDR3 DNA is TGTGCCAGCAACCCACTAGCGGGGTCAGATACGCAGTATTTT.

This clonotype was recorded at least ten times. Here the CDR3 reads CASSQALRGTIYF. The CDR3 DNA follows: TGTGCCAGCAGCCAAGCCCTGCGAGGCACCATATATTTT. The V gene is TRBV14, the J gene TRBJ1-3; D unclear. CDR1 is SGHDN, CDR2 FVKESK, per germline. With 1 base removed from V and 9 bases from J, the gap between germline ends came to 10 bases. CDR3 length: 13 amino acids.

In this sample, this clonotype turned up many times. The CDR3: CASSQDRDMNTEAFF. DNA of the CDR3: TGTGCCAGCAGCCAAGATAGGGACATGAACACTGAAGCTTTCTTT. This chain links TRBV4-2 with TRBJ1-1; D might be TRBD1 (6 bases). Trimming took off 0 bases at V and 0 bases at J, with 8 bases between the two ends. The length of the CDR3 is 15 residues. The germline gives CDR1 LGHNA, CDR2 YNFKEQ.

A few counts support this clonotype. The V and J genes are TRBV6-2 or TRBV6-3 and TRBJ1-2, with a tentative D call TRBD1 (5 bases). Germline CDR1 and CDR2: MNHEY and SVGEGT. Trimming shortened V by 0 bases and J by 4 bases, and 12 bases separated the two germline ends. This CDR3 has 15 amino acids. The CDR3 coding sequence is TGTGCCAGCAGTTACTCCGCAGGGAGCACCTATGGCTACACCTTC. It specifies CASSYSAGSTYGYTF.

CDR3 sequence (DNA): TGTGCCAGCAGTTACTCGATTCCCGAGGGAGGAACTGAAGCTTTCTTT. Amino acid sequence: CASSYSIPEGGTEAFF. The rearrangement joins TRBV6-2 or TRBV6-3 to TRBJ1-1; no clear D. V was shortened by 0 bases and J by 5 bases, with 16 bases between the two germline ends. This CDR3 is built from 16 residues. Per germline, CDR1 MNHEY and CDR2 SVGEGT.

This clonotype has at least ten counts. The chain links TRBV5-1 to TRBJ2-3, with 7 nucleotides matching TRBD1. Per the germline V gene, CDR1 is SGHRS and CDR2 is YFSETQ. Trimming cost V 4 bases and J 5 bases; bases outside gene matches: 13. The CDR3 is 16 amino acids. CDR3: CASSPVPGRQGDTQYF. The CDR3 nucleotides read TGCGCCAGCAGCCCCGTCCCGGGCAGACAGGGAGATACGCAGTATTTT.

Points on this clonotype: A much more abundant neighbour one base away suggests this may be a read error. This chain connects TRBV7-9 to TRBJ2-5; D might be TRBD1 or TRBD2, each matching 5 bases. Per germline, CDR1 SEHNR and CDR2 FQNEAQ (reference sequence). Trimming took 11 bases from V and 0 from J, leaving 13 bases between them. This CDR3 is 13 amino acids long. Written as DNA, the CDR3 is TGTGCCGGCCGAGGGGAGTACCAAGAGACCCAGTACTTC. The encoded protein is CAGRGEYQETQYF.

With regard to this clonotype: This may be a read error: a much more frequent sequence differs by one nucleotide. The V and J genes are TRBV29-1 and TRBJ1-5; D uncertain. Trimming stripped 6 bases from V and 0 bases from J, with 9 bases between. Germline loops: CDR1 SQVTM, CDR2 ANQGSEA. The CDR3 is made up of 13 amino acids. The CDR3 protein is CSVRVSSNQPQHF. Here the CDR3 DNA reads TGCAGCGTAAGGGTTAGTAGCAATCAGCCCCAGCATTTT.

This clonotype was detected many times. This chain uses TRBV5-1 with TRBJ1-4; 7 nucleotides line up with TRBD1. V dropped 4 bases and J dropped 8; count of bases not matched to a gene: 5. CDR1 and CDR2 (germline): SGHRS, YFSETQ. The CDR3 runs 13 residues. Here the CDR3 reads CASSTIQGEKLFF. The CDR3 nucleotides are TGCGCCAGCAGCACCATACAGGGGGAAAAACTGTTTTTT.

Comments on this clonotype: A read error is possible here, since a much larger clone lies one base away. The rearrangement links TRBV5-1 to TRBJ1-1; unclear D gene. In germline, CDR1 is SGHRS, CDR2 YFSETQ. CDR3 size: 14 residues. Written as DNA, the CDR3 is TGCGCCAGCAGCTTGGAGGGAGGGAACACTGAAGCTCTCTTT. Protein product: CASSLEGGNTEALF.

In its sample, this clonotype was seen many times. The chain uses TRBV6-1 and TRBJ2-7; TRBD2 is a possible D gene (5 bases). The germline CDR1 and CDR2 sequences are MNHNS and SASEGT. Trimming stripped 6 bases from V and 6 bases from J, with 21 bases between. This CDR3 is built from 15 residues. CDR3 nucleotide sequence: TGTGCCAGCAGCGACCATGGAGGCCGAGGGCTCGAGCAGTACTTC. It yields the protein CASSDHGGRGLEQYF.

This clonotype occurred many times. J is TRBJ2-1 and V is TRBV5-1; 7 nucleotides align to TRBD2. Germline V lookup: CDR1 SGHRS, CDR2 YFSETQ. This CDR3 is 15 amino acids long. The trim removed 5 bases at V and 6 bases at J, leaving 11 bases unmatched. Here the CDR3 DNA reads TGCGCCAGCAGGCCTGCGGGGGAGCCCTTCAATGAGCAGTTCTTC. It is translated as CASRPAGEPFNEQFF.

This clonotype showed up many times. The chain is built from TRBV4-1 and TRBJ2-5, with D possibly being TRBD1 (5 bases). The ends were cut back, 0 bases at V and 1 base at J, with 6 bases in the middle. Germline V gives CDR1 MGHRA, CDR2 YSYEKL. The CDR3 consists of 14 residues. The CDR3 region has the DNA TGCGCCAGCAGCCAAGAACAGGCCCAAGAGACCCAGTACTTC. This gives the protein CASSQEQAQETQYF.

The sample holds a few counts of this clonotype. CDR3 protein: CATLGGENEQYV. The DNA for the CDR3 is TGTGCCACCCTAGGGGGCGAAAACGAGCAGTACGTC. The V gene is TRBV28, the J gene TRBJ2-7, with 7 bases aligning to TRBD1. From germline, CDR1 is MDHEN and CDR2 SYDVKM. The CDR3 runs to 12 residues. Trimming removed 10 bases from V and 5 bases from J; junction bases left unmatched: 8.

This clonotype was seen a few times. The rearrangement uses TRBV18 and TRBJ1-1; a weak D match, TRBD1 (5 bases). V was shortened by 5 bases and J by 6 bases, with 19 bases between the two germline ends. From germline, CDR1 is KGHSH and CDR2 LQKENI. The CDR3 contains 15 residues. For the CDR3, the DNA is TGTGCCAGCTCATCCCGGACACCCGCGGTGGCTGAAGCTTTCTTT. It specifies CASSSRTPAVAEAFF.

The V gene is TRBV6-1, the J gene TRBJ2-7; the D call may be TRBD1 or TRBD2 (6 bases each). Trimming took 7 bases from V and 4 from J, leaving 20 bases between them. The CDR3 consists of 15 residues. CDR1 and CDR2 from the germline V gene are MNHNS and SASEGT. The CDR3 reads CASNEPGAELYEQYV. DNA for the CDR3: TGTGCCAGCAATGAGCCGGGGGCCGAGTTGTACGAGCAGTACGTC.

This clonotype appeared a few times. The chain joins TRBV18 to TRBJ2-1; the D gene is possibly TRBD1 (5 bases). The CDR3 has 16 amino acids. Germline V gene lookup returns CDR1 KGHSH and CDR2 LQKENI. Trimming stripped 4 bases from V and 5 bases from J, with 18 bases between. The CDR3 region has the DNA TGTGCCAGCTCACTTCTAGGGGTAAACTGGGACAATGAGCAGTTCTTC. Translation gives CASSLLGVNWDNEQFF.

There are many counts of this clonotype. The chain employs TRBV24-1 and TRBJ2-3; D remains unclear. The ends were cut back, 3 bases at V and 2 bases at J, with 11 bases in the middle. In germline, CDR1 is KGHDR, CDR2 SFDVKD. This CDR3 has 15 amino acids. In DNA, the CDR3 is TGTGCCACCAGTGATCTTAGCCGAAACACAGATACGCAGTATTTT. It codes for CATSDLSRNTDTQYF.

The J gene is TRBJ2-2, the V gene TRBV7-9; TRBD2 agrees at 8 bases. V was clipped by 0 bases and J by 1 base; unmatched bases: 4. This CDR3 is 17 amino acids long. Looked up from germline, CDR1 is SEHNR and CDR2 is FQNEAQ (reference sequence). CDR3 sequence (DNA): TGTGCCAGCAGCTTAGCCTCGGCGGGAGGGAACACCGGGGAGCTGTTTTTT. Protein product: CASSLASAGGNTGELFF.

At least ten counts were recorded for this clonotype. DNA of the CDR3: TGCAGCGTTGGGCCCCGACAGGGGGCGACAGATACGCAGTATTTT. Translation gives CSVGPRQGATDTQYF. The chain is built from TRBV29-1 and TRBJ2-3, with 10 bases that match TRBD1. This CDR3 has 15 residues. Germline loops: CDR1 SQVTM, CDR2 ANQGSEA. V dropped 4 bases and J dropped 3; count of bases not matched to a gene: 7.

V and J are TRBV9 and TRBJ2-7; 9 positions agree with TRBD2. Germline CDR1 SGDLS, CDR2 YYNGEE. Unmatched junction bases numbered 5, after V lost 2 bases and J lost 2 bases. This CDR3 spans 15 amino acids. DNA of the CDR3: TGTGCCAGCAGCGTCGGGAGCGGGGGGCCCTACGAGCAGTACTTC. Residues: CASSVGSGGPYEQYF.

This clonotype was found a few times. The chain uses TRBV20-1 and TRBJ2-7; TRBD1 aligns across 12 bases. This CDR3 contains 15 residues. The germline V gene encodes CDR1 DFQATT and CDR2 SNEGSKA (reference sequence). V lost 7 bases to trimming and J lost 3 bases; unmatched junction nucleotides: 10. CDR3 nucleotides: TGCAGTGTCGGAACCGGGGACAGGGGGCACTACGAGCAGTACGTC. Protein: CSVGTGDRGHYEQYV.

This clonotype was counted many times. The gene calls are TRBV10-3 and TRBJ2-5, with 8 bases identical to TRBD2. The trim removed 5 bases at V and 4 bases at J, leaving 3 bases unmatched. The CDR3 is 13 residues long. Germline V lookup: CDR1 ENHRY, CDR2 SYGVKD. CDR3 sequence reads: CAISSGSPETQYF. CDR3 coding DNA: TGTGCCATCAGTAGCGGGAGCCCAGAGACCCAGTACTTC.

This clonotype was seen more than once but under ten times. The V and J genes are TRBV7-8 and TRBJ2-7, with TRBD1 identical over 10 bases. Germline lookup yields CDR1 SGHVS and CDR2 FQNEAQ. The CDR3 is made up of 14 amino acids. Unmatched junction bases numbered 6, after V lost 4 bases and J lost 6 bases. CDR3 DNA sequence: TGTGCCAGCAGCTCGTACCGGGACAGGGGCGAGCAGTACTTC. It encodes CASSSYRDRGEQYF. The full variable domain, rest sourced from reference TRBV7-8 and TRBJ2-7, is GAGVSQSPRYKVAKRGQDVALRCDPISGHVSLFWYQQALGQGPEFLTYFQNEAQLDKSGLPSDRFFAERPEGSVSTLKIQRTQQEDSAVYLCASSSYRDRGEQYFGPGTRLTVT.